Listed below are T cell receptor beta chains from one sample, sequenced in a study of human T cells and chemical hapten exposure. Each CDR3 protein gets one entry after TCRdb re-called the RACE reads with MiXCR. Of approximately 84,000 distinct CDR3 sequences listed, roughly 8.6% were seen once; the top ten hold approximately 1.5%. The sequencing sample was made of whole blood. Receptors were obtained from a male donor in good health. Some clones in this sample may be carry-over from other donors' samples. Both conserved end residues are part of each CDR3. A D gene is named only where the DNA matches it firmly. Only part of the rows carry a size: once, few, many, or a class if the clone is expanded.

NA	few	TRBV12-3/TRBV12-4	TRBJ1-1	TGTGCCAGCAGCCCACACCTTAGTTCCAACACTGAAGCTTTCTTT	CASSPHLSSNTEAFF
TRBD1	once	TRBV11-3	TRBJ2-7	TGTGCCAGCAGCCCCGGGACAGGGTACCACGAGCAGTACTTC	CASSPGTGYHEQYF
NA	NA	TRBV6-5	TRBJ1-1	TGTGCCAGCAGTTACTCGGTCAGCATGAACACTGAAGCTTTCTTT	CASSYSVSMNTEAFF
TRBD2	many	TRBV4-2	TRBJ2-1	TGTGCCAGCAGCCTTGCGGCTAGCGGGGCCTACAATGAGCAGTTCTTC	CASSLAASGAYNEQFF
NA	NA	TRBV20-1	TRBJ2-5	TGCAGTACCCCAGGGGTAGGAGAGACCCAGTACTTC	CSTPGVGETQYF
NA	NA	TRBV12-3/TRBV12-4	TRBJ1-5	TGTGCCAGCAGTCCGAGGACAGCGCAATGGCCCCAGCATTTT	CASSPRTAQWPQHF
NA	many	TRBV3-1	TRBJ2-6	TGTGCCAGCAGCCAAGGCCCTGGGGCCAACGTCCTGACTTTC	CASSQGPGANVLTF
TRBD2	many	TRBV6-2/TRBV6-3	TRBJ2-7	TGTGCCAGCAGTTACTCGACTAGCGGGGGGTACGAGCAGTACTTC	CASSYSTSGGYEQYF
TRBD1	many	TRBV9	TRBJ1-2	TGTGCCAGCAGCGTAGCTACTGGGGGACAGGGGAGCGGCTACACCTTC	CASSVATGGQGSGYTF
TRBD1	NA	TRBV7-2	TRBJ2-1	TGTGCCAGCAGCTCCTGGACAGGGGACAATGAGCAGTTCTTC	CASSSWTGDNEQFF
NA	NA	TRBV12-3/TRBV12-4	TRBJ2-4	TGTGCCAGCAGTTTGGGTCTGGGGGCCAAAAACATTCAGTACTTC	CASSLGLGAKNIQYF
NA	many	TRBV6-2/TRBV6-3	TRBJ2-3	TGTGCCAGCAGTCAACAGGGAATGGCGTTGTATTTT	CASSQQGMALYF
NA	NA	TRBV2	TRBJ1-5	TGTGCCAGCAGTGATGGGAAGGGACACCTCACCCGAGGGCATCAGCCCCAGCATTTT	CASSDGKGHLTRGHQPQHF
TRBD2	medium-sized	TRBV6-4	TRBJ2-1	TGTGCCAGCGCTCCGGGACTAGCGGATTACAATGAGCAGTTCTTC	CASAPGLADYNEQFF
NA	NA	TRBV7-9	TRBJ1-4	TGTGCCAGCAGCCTAGGCCGGGATGAAAAACTGTTTTTT	CASSLGRDEKLFF
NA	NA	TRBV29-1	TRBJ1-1	TGCAGCGTTGAATGGAAAGGGGACTTTGTCCCTTTCTTT	CSVEWKGDFVPFF
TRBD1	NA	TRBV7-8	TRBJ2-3	TGTGCCAGCACGCCGATGGGGACAGGGGGCGCAAATACGCAGTATTTT	CASTPMGTGGANTQYF
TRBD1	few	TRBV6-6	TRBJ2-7	TGTGCCAGCAGCCAACCCTTCGGGACAGGGCGCGAGCAGTACTTC	CASSQPFGTGREQYF
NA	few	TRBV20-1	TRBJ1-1	TGCAGTGCTAGAGAGTATAGCGGAGCTTTCTTT	CSAREYSGAFF
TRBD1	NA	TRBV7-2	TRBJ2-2	TGTGCCAGCAGTCACGGACAGGGGACAGGACAGGGGGAGCTGTTTTTT	CASSHGQGTGQGELFF
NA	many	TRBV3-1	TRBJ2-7	TGTGCCAGCAGCCAAGATCTGGCCAGGGGAGGTGGAGAGCAGTACTTC	CASSQDLARGGGEQYF
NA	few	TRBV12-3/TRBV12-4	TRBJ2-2	TGTGCCAGCAGTATTGCCGGGACGGCGAACACCGGGGAGCTGTTTTTT	CASSIAGTANTGELFF
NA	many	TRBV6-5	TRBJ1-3	TGTGCCAGCAGTTACATTGGCTCTGGAAACACCATATATTTT	CASSYIGSGNTIYF
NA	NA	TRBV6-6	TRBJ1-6	TGTGCCAGCAGTCAGACAGGACAGCTACTTAATTCACCCCTCCACTTT	CASSQTGQLLNSPLHF
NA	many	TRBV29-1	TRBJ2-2	TGCAGCGCCCTCCCGGGTCCCGCCGGGGAGCTGTTTTTT	CSALPGPAGELFF
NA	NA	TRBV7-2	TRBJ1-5	TGTGCCAGCAGCGTATACAATCAGCCCCAGCATTTT	CASSVYNQPQHF
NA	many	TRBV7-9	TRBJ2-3	TGTGCCAGCAGCCCGCCTGGGGCAGATACGCAGTATTTT	CASSPPGADTQYF
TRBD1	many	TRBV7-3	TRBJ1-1	TGTGCCAGCAGCCGGGGACAGGAATTTTTGGAAGCTTTCTTT	CASSRGQEFLEAFF
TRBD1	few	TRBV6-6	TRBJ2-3	TGTGCCAGCAGTCCAGGGACAGGGCGGGGAGGGGCAGATACGCAGTATTTT	CASSPGTGRGGADTQYF
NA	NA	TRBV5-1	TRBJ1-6	TGCGCCAGCAGCTTGGAGGCAGGAAAGAGGAATTCACCCCTCCACTTT	CASSLEAGKRNSPLHF
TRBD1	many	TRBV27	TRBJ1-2	TGTGCCAGCAGTTTGGGACAGGGCAAAGGCTACACCTTC	CASSLGQGKGYTF
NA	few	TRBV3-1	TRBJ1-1	TGTGCCAGCAGCCTAGGGACGGGAGAAGCTTTCTTT	CASSLGTGEAFF
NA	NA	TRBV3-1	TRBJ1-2	TGTGCCAGCAGCCCCCTGGGACACTCCTATGGCTACACCTTC	CASSPLGHSYGYTF
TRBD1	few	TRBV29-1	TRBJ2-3	TGCAGCCTGAGAGGACAGGGGGAAGCAGATACGCAGTATTTT	CSLRGQGEADTQYF
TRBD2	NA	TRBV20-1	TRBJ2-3	TGCAGTGCTAGACCTACTAGCGGGAGTAACACAGATACGCAGTATTTT	CSARPTSGSNTDTQYF
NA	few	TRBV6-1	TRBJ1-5	TGTGCCAGCAGTGAATTACTGGGCCCCAATCAGCCCCAGCATTTT	CASSELLGPNQPQHF
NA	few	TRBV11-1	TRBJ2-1	TGTGCCAGCAGCGGGGGGCCCACCTACAATGAGCAGTTCTTC	CASSGGPTYNEQFF
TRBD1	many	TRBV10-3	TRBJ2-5	TGTGCCATCAGTGAGTGGCCTCAGGGGGCCGAGACCCAGTACTTC	CAISEWPQGAETQYF
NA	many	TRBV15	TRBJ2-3	TGTGCCACCAGCAGAGATCGTCCGGGGGCGACCGGAGATACGCAGTATTTT	CATSRDRPGATGDTQYF
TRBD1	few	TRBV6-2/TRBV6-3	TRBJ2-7	TGTGCCAGCACCCCGGACAGGGTCGGGGACGAGCAGTACTTC	CASTPDRVGDEQYF
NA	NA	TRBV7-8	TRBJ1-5	TGTGCCAGCAGCTTATTGACGGGGATTTTTAGCAATCAGCCCCAGCATTTT	CASSLLTGIFSNQPQHF
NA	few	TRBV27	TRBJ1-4	TGTGCCAGCAGTTTATCTGCAGGGTATGAAAAACTGTTTTTT	CASSLSAGYEKLFF
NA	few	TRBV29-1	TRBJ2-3	TGCAGCGTCCGAACCTTAGCCACAGATACGCAGTATTTT	CSVRTLATDTQYF
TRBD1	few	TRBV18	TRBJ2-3	TGTGCCAGCTCACCTCCGGGACAGGCTCGCACAGATACGCAGTATTTT	CASSPPGQARTDTQYF